The rows below give T cell receptor beta chains drawn from one sample of a study of blood T cell repertoires in COVID-19. Using immunoSEQ multiplex PCR, the repertoire was profiled, and TCRdb retains in-frame clones only, with some absent. The table includes hundreds of thousands of clones, 80% to 90% detected once. Specimen: PBMCs or T cells enriched from blood (not recorded which). These receptors were collected from a man aged 18 to 30 who had recovered from COVID-19. The CDR3 runs from the conserved cysteine through the conserved F or W. D genes are given only for firm matches. Clone size, where shown, is once, few, many, or a class for clones that have expanded.

cdr3_nt: TGTGCCAGCATCCCCCTCCTGAGGGGGACAGGGATGTCCCTCTATGGCTACACCTTC
cdr3_aa: CASIPLLRGTGMSLYGYTF
j_call: TRBJ1-2
v_call: TRBV7-9
d_call: TRBD1
clone_size: few

cdr3_nt: TGTGCCAGCAGCTTAAGGGGCCGAGCAGATACGCAGTATTTT
cdr3_aa: CASSLRGRADTQYF
j_call: TRBJ2-3
v_call: TRBV7-2
d_call: -
clone_size: -

cdr3_nt: TGTGCCAGCAGCCAATCTAGCGGGGGGGCCCTCGGCGGGGAGCTGTTTTTT
cdr3_aa: CASSQSSGGALGGELFF
j_call: TRBJ2-2
v_call: TRBV3-1/TRBV3-2
d_call: TRBD2
clone_size: -

cdr3_nt: TGTGCCAGCAGCCTAGACAGGGGAGGTTTCAATGAGCAGTTCTTC
cdr3_aa: CASSLDRGGFNEQFF
j_call: TRBJ2-1
v_call: TRBV21-1
d_call: -
clone_size: -

cdr3_nt: TGCGCCAGCAGCTTGCGCCCAGGAAACACCGGGGAGCTGTTTTTT
cdr3_aa: CASSLRPGNTGELFF
j_call: TRBJ2-2
v_call: TRBV5-1
d_call: -
clone_size: -

cdr3_nt: TGCGCCAGCATTCTGAGATCCGGGGTTAATTCACTATTCACTGAAGCTTTCTTT
cdr3_aa: CASILRSGVNSLFTEAFF
j_call: TRBJ1-1
v_call: TRBV5-1
d_call: -
clone_size: few

cdr3_nt: TGTGCCAGCAATGGGGGCCGTACCGATGAGCAGTTCTTC
cdr3_aa: CASNGGRTDEQFF
j_call: TRBJ2-1
v_call: TRBV6-5
d_call: -
clone_size: few

cdr3_nt: TGTGCCAGCAGACGTCTCTCCGGGACTAGCGGGAGCTACAATGAGCAGTTCTTC
cdr3_aa: CASRRLSGTSGSYNEQFF
j_call: TRBJ2-1
v_call: TRBV27
d_call: TRBD2
clone_size: few

cdr3_nt: TGCGCCAGCAGCTTGGCCGGGGGGCGGAATGAGCAGTTCTTC
cdr3_aa: CASSLAGGRNEQFF
j_call: TRBJ2-1
v_call: TRBV5-1
d_call: -
clone_size: -

cdr3_nt: TGTGCCAGCAGCCTCGGGTTCATGAACACTGAAGCTTTCTTT
cdr3_aa: CASSLGFMNTEAFF
j_call: TRBJ1-1
v_call: TRBV7-2
d_call: -
clone_size: -

cdr3_nt: TGTGCCAGCAGCCAAGGTCGAGGACAGAACACTGAAGCTTTCTTT
cdr3_aa: CASSQGRGQNTEAFF
j_call: TRBJ1-1
v_call: TRBV3-1/TRBV3-2
d_call: -
clone_size: -

cdr3_nt: TGTGCCAGCAGTCCGGGACAGGGGAATTCACCCCTCCACTTT
cdr3_aa: CASSPGQGNSPLHF
j_call: TRBJ1-6
v_call: TRBV28
d_call: TRBD1
clone_size: few

cdr3_nt: -
cdr3_aa: CASSDFRGGMNTEAFF
j_call: TRBJ1-1
v_call: TRBV9
d_call: -
clone_size: -

cdr3_nt: TGTGCCAGCAGCCAAAGACGACAGAACTATGGCTACACCTTC
cdr3_aa: CASSQRRQNYGYTF
j_call: TRBJ1-2
v_call: TRBV3-1/TRBV3-2
d_call: -
clone_size: -

cdr3_nt: TGTGCCAGCAGCTTGAAAGGGGGCTTTACCAGAGACACCGGGGAGCTGTTTTTT
cdr3_aa: CASSLKGGFTRDTGELFF
j_call: TRBJ2-2
v_call: TRBV11-2
d_call: TRBD1
clone_size: -

cdr3_nt: TGTGCCAGTAACGCAGGCTACTATGGCTACACCTTC
cdr3_aa: CASNAGYYGYTF
j_call: TRBJ1-2
v_call: TRBV19
d_call: -
clone_size: -

cdr3_nt: TGTGCCACCAGCAGATCCTCCAACACCGGGGAGCTGTTTTTT
cdr3_aa: CATSRSSNTGELFF
j_call: TRBJ2-2
v_call: TRBV15
d_call: -
clone_size: -

cdr3_nt: TGCGCCAGCAGCCCGGGGGAGGGGCGAGGTGGCTACACCTTC
cdr3_aa: CASSPGEGRGGYTF
j_call: TRBJ1-2
v_call: TRBV5-1
d_call: -
clone_size: -

cdr3_nt: TGTGCCAGCAGTCAACAGGGAAGCAAGTCCTACGAGCAGTACTTC
cdr3_aa: CASSQQGSKSYEQYF
j_call: TRBJ2-7
v_call: TRBV6-5
d_call: -
clone_size: -

cdr3_nt: TGTGCCAGTAGTCAACTCACAGATACGCAGTATTTT
cdr3_aa: CASSQLTDTQYF
j_call: TRBJ2-3
v_call: TRBV19
d_call: -
clone_size: -

cdr3_nt: TGTGCCAGCAGCTCGGGACAGCAAGAGACCCAGTACTTC
cdr3_aa: CASSSGQQETQYF
j_call: TRBJ2-5
v_call: TRBV28
d_call: TRBD1
clone_size: few

cdr3_nt: TGTGCCAGCAGCTCGGGACTAGCGGAGGCCGAGCAGTACTTC
cdr3_aa: CASSSGLAEAEQYF
j_call: TRBJ2-7
v_call: TRBV5-6
d_call: TRBD2
clone_size: -

cdr3_nt: TGCGCCAGCAGCCAGAGGACAGGGCAAGAGACCCAGTACTTC
cdr3_aa: CASSQRTGQETQYF
j_call: TRBJ2-5
v_call: TRBV4-3
d_call: TRBD1
clone_size: -

cdr3_nt: TGTGCCAGCAGCTCGGGACAGGTAGCCTACAATGAGCAGTTCTTC
cdr3_aa: CASSSGQVAYNEQFF
j_call: TRBJ2-1
v_call: TRBV7-2
d_call: TRBD1
clone_size: once

cdr3_nt: TGTGCCAGCAGCCGAGGTACGGGGGGAAGTTGGGGCAATCAGCCCCAGCATTTT
cdr3_aa: CASSRGTGGSWGNQPQHF
j_call: TRBJ1-5
v_call: TRBV11-2
d_call: -
clone_size: -

cdr3_nt: TGTGCCAGCAGCTTAGCAGCAGGGGGCCAAGAGACCCAGTACTTC
cdr3_aa: CASSLAAGGQETQYF
j_call: TRBJ2-5
v_call: TRBV7-9
d_call: TRBD1
clone_size: -

cdr3_nt: TGTGCCAGCGCCCCCGGGGGGGAGACCCAGTACTTC
cdr3_aa: CASAPGGETQYF
j_call: TRBJ2-5
v_call: TRBV7-8
d_call: TRBD2
clone_size: -

cdr3_nt: TGTGCCAGCAGCCAAGACAGTCATGAAGCTTTCTTT
cdr3_aa: CASSQDSHEAFF
j_call: TRBJ1-1
v_call: TRBV6-2/TRBV6-3
d_call: -
clone_size: -

cdr3_nt: TGCAGTGCTAGTGATCCGGGACTAGCGGGCCCAAACCCCTACAATGAGCAGTTCTTC
cdr3_aa: CSASDPGLAGPNPYNEQFF
j_call: TRBJ2-1
v_call: TRBV20-1
d_call: TRBD2
clone_size: few

cdr3_nt: TGTGCCAGCAGCGTATCGGGGTACACTGAAGCTTTCTTT
cdr3_aa: CASSVSGYTEAFF
j_call: TRBJ1-1
v_call: TRBV9
d_call: -
clone_size: -

cdr3_nt: TGTGCCAGCAGCCCCTATGGAGGGGAGGCGGAAGCTTTCTTT
cdr3_aa: CASSPYGGEAEAFF
j_call: TRBJ1-1
v_call: TRBV9
d_call: -
clone_size: -